This T cell receptor (beta chain) was found in a study of CD8 T cells in Susac syndrome. RNA totalling roughly 0.45 to 1 ug underwent reverse transcription with random hexamers. In TCRdb, the immunoSEQ multiplex PCR reads were re-called with MiXCR into one record per CDR3 protein. This repertoire shows some 96,000 distinct CDR3 sequences, around 94% found once; its top ten account for less than 0.4%. The germline CDR1 and CDR2 sequences are DFQATT and SNEGSKA (reference sequence). The CDR3 has 16 amino acids. With 2 bases clipped from V and 0 bases from J, the junction kept 8 bases outside the gene matches.

This TCR came from a human donor with Susac syndrome. This sequence joins TRBV20-1 and TRBJ2-3; 7 bases are a match to TRBD2. Sequencing was performed on CD4+ T cells from PBMCs. DNA of the CDR3: TGCAGTGCTAGATCGGGGGGTGCAGGGAGCACAGATACGCAGTATTTT. This codes for CSARSGGAGSTDTQYF.